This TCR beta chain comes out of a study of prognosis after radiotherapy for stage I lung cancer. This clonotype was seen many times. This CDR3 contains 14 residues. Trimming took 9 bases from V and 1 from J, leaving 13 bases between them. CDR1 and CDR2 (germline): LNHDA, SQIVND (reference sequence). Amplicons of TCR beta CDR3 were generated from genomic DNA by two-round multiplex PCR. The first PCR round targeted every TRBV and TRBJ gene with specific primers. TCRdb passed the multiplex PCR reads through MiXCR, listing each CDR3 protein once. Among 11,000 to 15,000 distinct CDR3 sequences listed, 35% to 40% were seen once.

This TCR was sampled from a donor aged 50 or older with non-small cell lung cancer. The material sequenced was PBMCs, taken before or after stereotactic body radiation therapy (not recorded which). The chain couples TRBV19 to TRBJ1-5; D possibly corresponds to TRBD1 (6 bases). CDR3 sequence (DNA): TGTGCCAGCCGAGGGGGGGCGAGCAATCAGCCCCAGCATTTT. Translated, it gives CASRGGASNQPQHF.